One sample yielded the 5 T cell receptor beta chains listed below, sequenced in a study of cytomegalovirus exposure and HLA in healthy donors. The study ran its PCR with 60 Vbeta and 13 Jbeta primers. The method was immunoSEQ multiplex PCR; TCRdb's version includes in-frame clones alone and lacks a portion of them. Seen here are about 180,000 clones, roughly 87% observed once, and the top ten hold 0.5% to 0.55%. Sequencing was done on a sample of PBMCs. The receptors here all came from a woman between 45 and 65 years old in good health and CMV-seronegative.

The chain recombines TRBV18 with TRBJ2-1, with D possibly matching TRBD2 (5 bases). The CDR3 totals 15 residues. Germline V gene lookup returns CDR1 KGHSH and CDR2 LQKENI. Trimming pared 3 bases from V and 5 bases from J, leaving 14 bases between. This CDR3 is CASSPSSPRNNEQFF. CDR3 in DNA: TGTGCCAGCTCACCCTCTAGCCCACGCAACAATGAGCAGTTCTTC.

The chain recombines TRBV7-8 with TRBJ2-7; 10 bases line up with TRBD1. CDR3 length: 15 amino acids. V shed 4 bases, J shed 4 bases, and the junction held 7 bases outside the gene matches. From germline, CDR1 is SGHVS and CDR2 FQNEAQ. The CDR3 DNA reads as TGTGCCAGCAGCTCCTACCGGGACAGGGGTTACGAGCAGTACTTC. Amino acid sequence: CASSSYRDRGYEQYF.

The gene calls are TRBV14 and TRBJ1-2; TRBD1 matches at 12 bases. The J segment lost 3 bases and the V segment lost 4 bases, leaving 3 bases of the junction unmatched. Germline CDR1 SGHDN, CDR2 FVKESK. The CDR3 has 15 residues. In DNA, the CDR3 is TGTGCCAGCAGCCCCGGGACAGGGGGCTACTATGGCTACACCTTC. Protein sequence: CASSPGTGGYYGYTF.

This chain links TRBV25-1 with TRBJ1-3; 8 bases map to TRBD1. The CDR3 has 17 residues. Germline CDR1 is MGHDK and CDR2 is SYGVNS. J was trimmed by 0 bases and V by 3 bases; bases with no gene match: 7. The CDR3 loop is CASSESRTGRSGNTIYF. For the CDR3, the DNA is TGTGCCAGCAGTGAGAGCCGGACAGGGCGCTCTGGAAACACCATATATTTT.

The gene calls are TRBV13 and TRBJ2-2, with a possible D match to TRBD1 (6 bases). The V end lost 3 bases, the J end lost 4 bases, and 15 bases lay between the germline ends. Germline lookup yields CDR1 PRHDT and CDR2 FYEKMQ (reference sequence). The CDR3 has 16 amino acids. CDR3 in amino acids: CASSFSLTGRTGELFF. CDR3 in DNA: TGTGCCAGCAGCTTCTCTTTAACAGGGCGCACCGGGGAGCTGTTTTTT. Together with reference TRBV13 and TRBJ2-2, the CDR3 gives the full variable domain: AAGVIQSPRHLIKEKRETATLKCYPIPRHDTVYWYQQGPGQDPQFLISFYEKMQSDKGSIPDRFSAQQFSDYHSELNMSSLELGDSALYFCASSFSLTGRTGELFFGEGSRLTVL.